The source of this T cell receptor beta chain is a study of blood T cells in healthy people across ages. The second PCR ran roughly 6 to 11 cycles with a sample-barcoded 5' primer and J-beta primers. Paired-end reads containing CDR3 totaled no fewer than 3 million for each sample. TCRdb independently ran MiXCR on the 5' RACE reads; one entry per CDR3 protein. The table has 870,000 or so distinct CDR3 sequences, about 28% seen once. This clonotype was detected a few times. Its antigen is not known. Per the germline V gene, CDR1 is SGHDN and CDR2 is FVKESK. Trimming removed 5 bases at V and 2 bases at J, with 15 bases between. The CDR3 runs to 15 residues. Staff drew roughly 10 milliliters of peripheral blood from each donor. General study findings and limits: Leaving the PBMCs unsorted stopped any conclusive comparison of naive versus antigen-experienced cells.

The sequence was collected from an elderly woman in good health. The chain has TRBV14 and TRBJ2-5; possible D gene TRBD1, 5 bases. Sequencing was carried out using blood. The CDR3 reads CASSWGYKIQETQYF. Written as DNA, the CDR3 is TGTGCCAGCAGCTGGGGCTATAAGATTCAAGAGACCCAGTACTTC.